The source of this T cell receptor beta chain is a study of shared clonotypes between healthy human individuals. As for this clone: Its target is unknown.

Regarding the study as a whole: Sequencing of the sorted subsets was shown by rarefaction to be incomplete despite large depth.

For every subset, genomic DNA was evenly distributed across several immunoSEQ plates. The data were produced by immunoSEQ multiplex PCR, yet TCRdb's version contains in-frame clones alone and is incomplete. Among around 2,000,000 clones, 85% to 95% were seen once, and the ten largest hold around 0.13%. Input material: naive CD4+ T cells sorted from blood. Subset indicated: CD45RA+ positively selected. The source of this sequence is a man aged 18 to 29 in good health.

The CDR3 DNA reads as TGTGCCAGCAGCCCTCCGGGACAGGGGAAGCGGTATACGCAGTATTTT. It translates to CASSPPGQGKRYTQYF. The V and J genes are TRBV14 and TRBJ2-3; TRBD1 matches 10 bases. The CDR3 is made up of 16 amino acids. In germline, CDR1 is SGHDN, CDR2 FVKESK. The J segment lost 7 bases and the V segment lost 4 bases, leaving 11 bases of the junction unmatched.